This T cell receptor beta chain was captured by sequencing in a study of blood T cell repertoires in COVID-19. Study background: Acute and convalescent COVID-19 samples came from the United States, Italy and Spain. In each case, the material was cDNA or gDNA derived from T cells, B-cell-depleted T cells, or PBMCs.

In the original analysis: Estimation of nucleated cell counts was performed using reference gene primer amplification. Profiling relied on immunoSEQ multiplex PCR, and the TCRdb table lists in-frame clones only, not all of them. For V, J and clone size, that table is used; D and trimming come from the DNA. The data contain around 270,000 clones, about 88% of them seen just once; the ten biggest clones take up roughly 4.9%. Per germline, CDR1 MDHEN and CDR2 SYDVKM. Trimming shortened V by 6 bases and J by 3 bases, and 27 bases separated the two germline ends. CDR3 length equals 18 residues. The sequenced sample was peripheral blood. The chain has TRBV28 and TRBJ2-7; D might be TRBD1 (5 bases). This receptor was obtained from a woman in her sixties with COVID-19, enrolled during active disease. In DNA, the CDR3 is TGTGCCAGCAGCCAGGATTGGTACAGGCTGGACGAGTGCTACGAGCAGTACTTC. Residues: CASSQDWYRLDECYEQYF.